A selection of T cell receptor beta chains follows, all from one sample in a study of breast tumors, draining lymph nodes, adjacent tissues. TCRdb processed the multiplex PCR reads anew with MiXCR; each CDR3 protein has one entry. Here the sample spans 290,000 or so distinct CDR3 sequences, over 30% being singletons. The sequenced sample was axillary lymph node tissue. These receptors all come from a female donor with breast cancer. Some clones in this sample may be carry-over from other donors' samples. Both conserved end residues are part of each CDR3.

cdr3_aa,v_call
CSAESGAADYGYTF,TRBV20-1
CASSYSKRTGDYGYTF,TRBV6-5
CASSKAGAYNEQSF,TRBV12-3/TRBV12-4
CASSSSAFEGATINYGYTF,TRBV7-9
CASSPTGGATDRQYF,TRBV6-5
CASSYSKQGGDNEQFF,TRBV6-2/TRBV6-3
CASSFSSQETQYF,TRBV7-9
CSARDTRVGEQYF,TRBV20-1
CASRPSEKGPYNEQFF,TRBV19
CASSLGLADTGELSF,TRBV5-5
CATSDLRQGAAGELFF,TRBV24-1
CASSLSWTSGYDEPFF,TRBV7-3
CARRTSFGTDTQYF,TRBV19
CASSPSGRRGGTGELFF,TRBV5-1
CARGASGSLGETQYF,TRBV2
CSARGWEKVDTQYF,TRBV20-1
CASSARDSPTDTQYF,TRBV2
CSVTGGRPGANVLTF,TRBV29-1
CASSGTGYYNEQFF,TRBV5-1
CASSIGLAGGNNEQFF,TRBV7-2
CASSFWGGETQYF,TRBV12-3/TRBV12-4
CSAPRRSTSTDTQYF,TRBV20-1
CSASPTNSYEQYF,TRBV20-1
CASSLNSGTGDSPLHF,TRBV12-3/TRBV12-4
CASSEQGLNTQYF,TRBV2
CASSPRASAGYEQYF,TRBV9
CASSRTGGWDEQYF,TRBV7-2
CASSERLAGSYEQYF,TRBV10-2
CASSVTGGRNEKPFF,TRBV7-3
CASSLTGGGDQPQHF,TRBV11-2
CASSLVSGRAETQYF,TRBV5-1
CASSLPAYEQYF,TRBV28
CSVEPVGLAGVGELFF,TRBV29-1
CSAPTGTAEETQYF,TRBV20-1
CASSYGTSSSSYNEQFF,TRBV6-5